Shown below are 17 T cell receptor beta chains from a single sample sequenced in a study of T cell changes during pregnancy in multiple sclerosis (dated by TCRdb to between 2018 and 2021). Receptor amplification or capture employed the immunoSEQ multiplex PCR assay. Held by TCRdb, this immuneACCESS table contains in-frame sequences only and omits some clones. Under half of the omission traces to an unresolved V gene where checked; the cause of the rest is unknown. Counted in this sample were 65,000 to 95,000 clones; 90% to 95% of them appeared once. Of the sample, approximately 2.8% falls within the top ten clones. The sample was peripheral blood, taken after pregnancy. All receptors derive from a female donor in good health, enrolled as a control in a pregnancy study.

V gene TRBV11-3 combines with J gene TRBJ2-1; weak D call: TRBD1 (5 bases). Per germline, CDR1 SGHNT and CDR2 YENEEA. This CDR3 has 14 amino acids. V dropped 5 bases and J dropped 3 bases, with 11 bases sitting between them. This chain's CDR3 is CASSPGHDYNEQFF. CDR3 DNA: TGTGCCAGCAGCCCAGGACATGACTACAATGAGCAGTTCTTC.

CDR3 amino acids: CASRRQGKAYEQYF. CDR3 bases: TGTGCCAGCAGACGACAGGGGAAGGCCTACGAGCAGTACTTC. V usage is TRBV2 and J usage is TRBJ2-7; TRBD1 matches at 8 bases. The CDR3 totals 14 residues. Germline V gene lookup returns CDR1 SNHLY and CDR2 FYNNEI. V gave up 6 bases and J gave up 2 bases; unmatched junction bases: 6. The full variable domain, completed using reference TRBV2 and TRBJ2-7, is EPEVTQTPSHQVTQMGQEVILRCVPISNHLYFYWYRQILGQKVEFLVSFYNNEISEKSEIFDDQFSVERPDGSNFTLKIRSTKLEDSAMYFCASRRQGKAYEQYFGPGTRLTVT.

V is TRBV4-1 and J is TRBJ2-7, with TRBD1 identical over 9 bases. This CDR3 contains 14 residues. J was trimmed by 3 bases and V by 4 bases; bases with no gene match: 4. CDR1 and CDR2 (germline): MGHRA, YSYEKL. CDR3 nucleotide sequence: TGCGCCAGCAGCCCGGACAGGGGAGTCTACGAGCAGTACTTC. Its protein is CASSPDRGVYEQYF.

V usage is TRBV2 and J usage is TRBJ1-4; no reliable D call. Germline CDR1 is SNHLY and CDR2 is FYNNEI. Trimming took off 6 bases at V and 0 bases at J, with 8 bases between the two ends. This CDR3 spans 14 amino acids. The CDR3 protein is CASRRTATNEKLFF. The CDR3 DNA sequence: TGTGCCAGCAGGAGGACTGCAACTAATGAAAAACTGTTTTTT. The entire variable domain, with the rest obtained from reference TRBV2 and TRBJ1-4, is as follows: EPEVTQTPSHQVTQMGQEVILRCVPISNHLYFYWYRQILGQKVEFLVSFYNNEISEKSEIFDDQFSVERPDGSNFTLKIRSTKLEDSAMYFCASRRTATNEKLFFGSGTQLSVL.

This rearrangement joins TRBV23-1 to TRBJ1-2, with a possible D match to TRBD1 (6 bases). TRBV23-1 is reported as an ORF; its role is uncertain. The CDR3 has 14 amino acids. The V end lost 4 bases, the J end lost 4 bases, and 13 bases lay between the germline ends. CDR3 bases: TGCGCCAGCAGTCCGGACAGATCGTCCTATGGCTACACCTTC. Translated, it gives CASSPDRSSYGYTF.

V and J are TRBV7-9 and TRBJ1-4, with D possibly being TRBD1 (6 bases). Germline V CDR1 and CDR2: SEHNR, FQNEAQ (reference sequence). The CDR3 covers 14 residues. V was shortened by 5 bases and J by 8 bases, with 15 bases between the two germline ends. CDR3 sequence: CASSEPGVLEKLFF. The DNA for the CDR3 is TGTGCCAGCAGCGAACCAGGGGTCCTGGAAAAACTGTTTTTT.

The CDR3 is CASAARTRGTDTQYF. The DNA for the CDR3 is TGTGCTAGTGCGGCCCGGACGCGGGGCACAGATACGCAGTATTTT. This rearrangement joins TRBV12-5 to TRBJ2-3, with a possible D match to TRBD2 (5 bases). The V and J ends lost 7 bases and 1 base respectively, with 15 bases between them. CDR3 length: 15 residues. CDR1 and CDR2 (germline): LGHNT, FRNRAP.

The chain recombines TRBV7-9 with TRBJ2-7; D possibly corresponds to TRBD1 (7 bases). Trimming stripped 5 bases from V and 3 bases from J, with 14 bases between. Germline V CDR1 and CDR2: SEHNR, FQNEAQ (reference sequence). The CDR3 extends over 14 amino acids. The CDR3 DNA reads as TGTGCCAGCAGCCCACCTCAGGGGGGCTACGAGCAGTACTTC. This translates into CASSPPQGGYEQYF.

V is TRBV7-3 and J is TRBJ2-1, with D perhaps matching TRBD2 (6 bases). Trimming left V 0 bases short and J 4 bases short, with 19 bases between. The CDR3 consists of 18 residues. In germline, CDR1 is SGHTA, CDR2 FQGTGA. The CDR3 here is CASSLTPPGVEPYNEQFF. As DNA, the CDR3 is TGTGCCAGCAGCTTAACCCCTCCGGGAGTGGAACCATACAATGAGCAGTTCTTC.

The gene calls are TRBV7-2 and TRBJ2-2, with a tentative D call TRBD1 (7 bases). In germline, CDR1 is SGHTA, CDR2 FQGNSA. The CDR3 length is 19 residues. V was cut by 5 bases and J by 0 bases, with 22 bases left in between. In nucleotides, the CDR3 is TGTGCCAGCAGCCCGCCGGGAGACAGGGAGGATACGAACACCGGGGAGCTGTTTTTT. Its translation: CASSPPGDREDTNTGELFF.

The rearrangement uses TRBV25-1 and TRBJ1-4, with TRBD1 identical over 7 bases. The CDR3 length is 14 residues. Losses at the gene ends were 4 bases for V and 9 bases for J; bases not matched to a gene: 8. Germline-derived CDR1 and CDR2 are MGHDK and SYGVNS. The CDR3 nucleotides are TGTGCCAGCAGTGGGGACAGATCGAGGAAAAAACTGTTTTTT. Its protein is CASSGDRSRKKLFF. The full variable domain, its missing parts supplied by reference TRBV25-1 and TRBJ1-4, is EADIYQTPRYLVIGTGKKITLECSQTMGHDKMYWYQQDPGMELHLIHYSYGVNSTEKGDLSSESTVSRIRTEHFPLTLESARPSHTSQYLCASSGDRSRKKLFFGSGTQLSVL.

In this sample, this clone turned up once. The chain employs TRBV5-1 and TRBJ2-1; 9 bases match TRBD2. The CDR3 contains 15 residues. V lost 7 bases, J lost 7 bases, and 12 bases stayed unmatched. Per germline, CDR1 SGHRS and CDR2 YFSETQ. The DNA for the CDR3 is TGCGCCAGCGCCACCGGGACTAGCCTTAATAATGAGCAGTTCTTC. Translating gives CASATGTSLNNEQFF.

The chain couples TRBV6-6 to TRBJ2-3; TRBD2 aligns across 8 bases. The junction had 1 base not matched to a gene; V was cut back by 5 bases and J by 3 bases. Germline assignment: CDR1 MNHNY and CDR2 SVGAGI (reference sequence). The CDR3 is 13 residues long. CDR3 amino acids: CASSPSGTDTQYF. In DNA, the CDR3 is TGTGCCAGCAGTCCTAGCGGGACAGATACGCAGTATTTT.

The genes are TRBV19 and TRBJ1-6, with 8 bases lining up with TRBD1. CDR3 length: 15 residues. V shed 6 bases and J 9 bases; nucleotides not matched to a gene: 10. CDR1 and CDR2 (germline): LNHDA, SQIVND (reference sequence). The CDR3 nucleotides read TGTGCCAGTAGCTTCACCGGGACAGGTGGTTCACCCCTCCACTTT. Translating it yields CASSFTGTGGSPLHF.

This sequence joins TRBV7-3 and TRBJ2-4; D remains ambiguous. CDR3 length equals 13 residues. Trimming took off 5 bases at V and 6 bases at J, with 11 bases between the two ends. Germline-derived CDR1 and CDR2 are SGHTA and FQGTGA. CDR3 region: CASSKWPGNIQYF. In nucleotides, the CDR3 is TGTGCCAGCAGCAAGTGGCCGGGAAACATTCAGTACTTC.

This chain connects TRBV5-1 to TRBJ2-7; 9 bases are shared with TRBD1. V lost 4 bases to trimming and J lost 0 bases; unmatched junction nucleotides: 5. CDR1 and CDR2 (germline): SGHRS, YFSETQ. The CDR3 sequence is 15 residues long. The CDR3 DNA sequence: TGCGCCAGCAGCATCGGACAGGGGTCCTCCTACGAGCAGTACTTC. Its translation: CASSIGQGSSYEQYF.

Points on this clone: Its ends do not fully match the called genes, so a read error is possible. V is TRBV7-8 and J is TRBJ2-5; 11 nucleotides align to TRBD2. This CDR3 is 18 amino acids long. In germline, CDR1 is SGHVS, CDR2 FQNEAQ. In DNA form, the CDR3 reads TGTGCCAGCAGCTTGGAGACTAGCGGGGCCGTACCCCAAGGGACCCAGTACTTC. Its protein product is CASSLETSGAVPQGTQYF.